Listed here are 26 T cell receptor beta chains from one sample, sequenced in a study of human T cells and chemical hapten exposure (dated by TCRdb to 2020 to 2022). Library preparation attached unique molecular identifiers to individual cDNA molecules for quantitative, reproducible TCR counting. TCRdb ran its own pipeline on the public reads, namely fastp trimming at Q25 and MiXCR clone calling, and kept in-frame beta chains. Every CDR3 protein is listed once, alongside the most common genes and DNA of its rows. This sample has about 2,600 distinct CDR3 sequences in its table, and 40% to 55% of those were observed once. The ten largest clones take up over 9% of the sample. In light of the paper, this sample's treatment or condition label describes: therapeutic diphenylcyclopropenone sensitization with weekly scalp DPC. Specimen: whole blood, collected before DPC sensitization or 2, 6, or about 24 weeks after (not recorded which). The receptors stem from an adult with alopecia areata. Some clones in this sample may be carry-over from other donors' samples. This table probably holds off-target reads from a library built for another chain.

V is TRBV9 and J is TRBJ2-2; D may match TRBD1 or TRBD2 (6 bases each). Trimming shortened V by 4 bases and J by 4 bases, and 14 bases separated the two germline ends. This CDR3 contains 15 residues. Germline CDR1 SGDLS, CDR2 YYNGEE. CDR3 coding DNA: TGTGCCAGCAGCCCCCCCCGGGGGCCCACCGGGGAGCTGTTTTTT. Translation: CASSPPRGPTGELFF. Complete variable domain (other parts from reference TRBV9 and TRBJ2-2): DSGVTQTPKHLITATGQRVTLRCSPRSGDLSVYWYQQSLDQGLQFLIQYYNGEERAKGNILERFSAQQFPDLHSELNLSSLELGDSALYFCASSPPRGPTGELFFGEGSRLTVL.

The V call is TRBV7-6, the J call TRBJ2-1; TRBD1 aligns across 10 bases. Germline trimming cut 4 bases from V and 9 bases from J; bases unmatched to any gene: 6. The germline V gene has CDR1 SGHVS and CDR2 FNYEAQ. The CDR3 has 14 amino acids. CDR3 sequence reads: CASSSGQGIAEQFF. DNA of the CDR3: TGTGCCAGCAGCTCGGGACAGGGGATTGCTGAGCAGTTCTTC. The full variable domain, in which reference TRBV7-6 and TRBJ2-1 provide the parts outside the CDR3, is GAGVSQSPRYKVTKRGQDVALRCDPISGHVSLYWYRQALGQGPEFLTYFNYEAQQDKSGLPNDRFSAERPEGSISTLTIQRTEQRDSAMYRCASSSGQGIAEQFFGPGTRLTVL.

The gene calls are TRBV3-1 and TRBJ2-7, with 9 nucleotides matching TRBD1. This CDR3 is built from 15 residues. The junction had 11 bases not matched to a gene; V was cut back by 6 bases and J by 5 bases. The germline gives CDR1 LGHDT, CDR2 YNNKEL (reference sequence). The CDR3 DNA is TGTGCCAGCAGTACGGGACAGGGATTCACCCACGAGCAGTACTTC. It translates to CASSTGQGFTHEQYF.

This clonotype was counted only a few times. In nucleotides, the CDR3 is TGCAGTGCTAGAGGCCAGGGACCTGCAATTAGAGAGACCCAGTACTTC. This translates into CSARGQGPAIRETQYF. The gene calls are TRBV20-1 and TRBJ2-5, with D perhaps given as TRBD1 or TRBD2 (5 bases each). Germline loops: CDR1 DFQATT, CDR2 SNEGSKA (reference sequence). The CDR3 totals 16 residues. V lost 1 base, J lost 4 bases, and 19 bases lay in between.

The genes are TRBV2 and TRBJ2-7; D ambiguous. Germline CDR1 and CDR2: SNHLY and FYNNEI. Trimming removed 8 bases from V and 6 bases from J, with 11 bases in between. This CDR3 is built from 11 residues. CDR3 protein: CASWKPTEQYF. The CDR3, as DNA: TGTGCCAGCTGGAAACCGACCGAGCAGTACTTC.

CDR3 sequence reads: CACPGAYNEQFF. As DNA, the CDR3 is TGTGCCTGCCCAGGGGCTTACAATGAGCAGTTCTTC. V usage is TRBV7-9 and J usage is TRBJ2-1; D possibly corresponds to TRBD1 (6 bases). The CDR3 has 12 amino acids. Germline CDR1 SEHNR, CDR2 FQNEAQ (reference sequence). V lost 11 bases, J lost 4 bases, and 12 bases lay in between. Full variable domain (remainder filled in from reference TRBV7-9 and TRBJ2-1): DTGVSQNPRHKITKRGQNVTFRCDPISEHNRLYWYRQTLGQGPEFLTYFQNEAQLEKSRLLSDRFSAERPKGSFSTLEIQRTEQGDSAMYLCACPGAYNEQFFGPGTRLTVL.

CDR3 DNA: TGTGCCAGCAGTTTAGTACGGCCAAGACTTGCGGAGCCTAGCTACGAGCAGTACGTC. Translating gives CASSLVRPRLAEPSYEQYV. The V call is TRBV12-3 or TRBV12-4, the J call TRBJ2-7; D uncertain. The CDR3 contains 19 residues. V lost 1 base and J lost 3, with 25 bases in between.

J is TRBJ1-3 and V is TRBV12-3 or TRBV12-4; the D gene is possibly TRBD1 (6 bases). V was cut by 5 bases and J by 3 bases, with 17 bases left in between. The CDR3 totals 16 residues. The CDR3 here is CASSDTGKGFGNTIYF. The CDR3 bases are TGTGCCAGCAGTGACACAGGGAAGGGCTTTGGAAACACCATATATTTT.

CDR3 amino acids: CASSQRAEQFF. CDR3 DNA: TGTGCCAGCAGCCAACGTGCTGAGCAGTTCTTC. The V and J genes are TRBV3-1 and TRBJ2-1; D is unresolved. V dropped 2 bases and J dropped 9 bases, with 5 bases sitting between them. The CDR3 spans 11 residues. CDR1 and CDR2 from the germline V gene are LGHDT and YNNKEL (reference sequence).

This clonotype was recorded a few times. The J gene is TRBJ2-1, the V gene TRBV7-7; 13 bases are a match to TRBD2. The length of the CDR3 is 15 residues. J was trimmed by 6 bases and V by 5 bases; bases with no gene match: 4. The germline V gene has CDR1 SSHAT and CDR2 FNYEAQ (reference sequence). DNA for the CDR3: TGTGCCAGCAGCCCGGGACTAGCGGGACGCAATGAGCAGTTCTTC. Its translation: CASSPGLAGRNEQFF.

V and J are TRBV3-1 and TRBJ2-3; no clear D. Deletions cut 3 bases from V and 0 bases from J, with 7 bases between. The CDR3 contains 14 residues. The germline V gene encodes CDR1 LGHDT and CDR2 YNNKEL (reference sequence). Here the CDR3 DNA reads TGTGCCAGCAGCCAGGGTACTAGCACAGATACGCAGTATTTT. It codes for CASSQGTSTDTQYF.

This clonotype was detected only once. This chain uses TRBV7-6 with TRBJ2-3; 7 bases align to TRBD1. Trimming took 5 bases from V and 5 from J; bases not matched to a gene: 13. The CDR3 extends over 16 amino acids. Germline V lookup: CDR1 SGHVS, CDR2 FNYEAQ. CDR3 region: CASSGLRGGAEDTQYF. CDR3 coding DNA: TGTGCCAGCAGCGGTCTAAGAGGGGGCGCAGAAGATACGCAGTATTTT.

The chain employs TRBV5-4 and TRBJ2-3; D remains ambiguous. The CDR3 runs 13 residues. Trimming took off 4 bases at V and 2 bases at J, with 8 bases between the two ends. CDR1 SGHNT and CDR2 YYREEE come from the germline V gene (reference sequence). The CDR3 region has the DNA TGTGCCAGCAGCGGGATCTCCACAGATACGCAGTATTTT. Its protein is CASSGISTDTQYF.

The gene calls are TRBV5-4 and TRBJ2-1; TRBD2 agrees at 15 bases. The germline CDR1 and CDR2 sequences are SGHNT and YYREEE (reference sequence). V lost 3 bases to trimming and J lost 6 bases; unmatched junction nucleotides: 4. The CDR3 loop spans 16 amino acids. CDR3 DNA: TGTGCCAGCAGCTCCGGGACTAGCGGGAGGATCAATGAGCAGTTCTTC. Translated, it gives CASSSGTSGRINEQFF.

V gene TRBV7-6 combines with J gene TRBJ2-3; 8 nucleotides line up with TRBD1. The trim removed 4 bases at V and 3 bases at J, leaving 3 bases unmatched. Per the germline V gene, CDR1 is SGHVS and CDR2 is FNYEAQ. The CDR3 loop spans 14 amino acids. This CDR3 reads CASSSGQGTDTQYF. CDR3 bases: TGTGCCAGCAGCTCTGGACAGGGAACAGATACGCAGTATTTT.

The V gene is TRBV3-1, the J gene TRBJ2-5, with D perhaps matching TRBD1 (6 bases). The germline gives CDR1 LGHDT, CDR2 YNNKEL (reference sequence). V was shortened by 0 bases and J by 9 bases, with 17 bases between the two germline ends. The CDR3 contains 15 residues. The CDR3 reads CASSQDLGARQAQYF. In nucleotides, the CDR3 is TGTGCCAGCAGCCAAGATTTGGGGGCTCGGCAGGCCCAGTACTTC.

The sample holds a few counts of this clonotype. The chain employs TRBV13 and TRBJ2-3; TRBD2 matches at 11 bases. CDR1 is PRHDT and CDR2 is FYEKMQ in the germline V gene (reference sequence). The CDR3 covers 16 residues. The junction had 3 bases not matched to a gene; V was cut back by 2 bases and J by 2 bases. DNA of the CDR3: TGTGCCAGCAGCTTACTAGCGGGAGGTCCCACAGATACGCAGTATTTT. The encoded protein is CASSLLAGGPTDTQYF.

Only a few counts were recorded for this clonotype. The CDR3 region is CASSPGQEYQETQYF. The CDR3 DNA reads as TGCGCCAGCAGCCCCGGACAGGAGTACCAAGAGACCCAGTACTTC. The chain employs TRBV10-1 and TRBJ2-5; 7 positions match TRBD1. In germline, CDR1 is WNHNN, CDR2 SYGVQD (reference sequence). This CDR3 has 15 amino acids. Trimming cost V 6 bases and J 0 bases; bases outside gene matches: 7.

The chain combines TRBV7-7 with TRBJ2-3; D is ambiguous. Germline-derived CDR1 and CDR2 are SSHAT and FNYEAQ (reference sequence). V lost 1 base and J lost 4, with 9 bases in between. This CDR3 comprises 14 residues. CDR3 sequence reads: CASSLVRGADTQYF. As DNA, the CDR3 is TGTGCCAGCAGCTTAGTTCGAGGAGCAGATACGCAGTATTTT.

The rearrangement uses TRBV6-4 and TRBJ2-2; the D is unclear. The V end lost 3 bases, the J end lost 6 bases, and 11 bases lay between the germline ends. CDR3 length: 14 amino acids. CDR1 and CDR2 (germline): MRHNA, SNTAGT. As DNA, the CDR3 is TGTGCCAGCAGTGAAAGTGAGGAAGCCGGGGAGCTGTTTTTT. Translating gives CASSESEEAGELFF.

This clonotype has more than one count but fewer than ten. V usage is TRBV20-1 and J usage is TRBJ2-2, with 11 bases identical to TRBD2. In germline, CDR1 is DFQATT, CDR2 SNEGSKA (reference sequence). This CDR3 comprises 17 residues. Trimming at V came to 2 bases and at J to 5 bases, leaving 10 bases not matched to a gene. The CDR3 region is CSARPYQTSGATGELFF. CDR3 nucleotides: TGCAGTGCTAGACCGTACCAGACTAGCGGGGCTACCGGGGAGCTGTTTTTT.

The CDR3 region has the DNA TGTGCCAGCAGCTTAGGGGACAGGGTTCTGAATGAGCAGTTCTTC. Encoded protein: CASSLGDRVLNEQFF. The chain combines TRBV11-2 with TRBJ2-1, with 9 positions matching TRBD1. The CDR3 is 15 amino acids. The junction had 5 bases not matched to a gene; V was cut back by 1 base and J by 7 bases. Germline loops: CDR1 SGHAT, CDR2 FQNNGV. Using reference TRBV11-2 and TRBJ2-1 for the parts outside the CDR3, the full variable domain is EAGVAQSPRYKIIEKRQSVAFWCNPISGHATLYWYQQILGQGPKLLIQFQNNGVVDDSQLPKDRFSAERLKGVDSTLKIQPAKLEDSAVYLCASSLGDRVLNEQFFGPGTRLTVL.

The chain links TRBV6-1 to TRBJ2-3, with 12 nucleotides matching TRBD2. CDR3 length: 14 amino acids. V shed 4 bases and J 4 bases; nucleotides not matched to a gene: 0. Germline lookup yields CDR1 MNHNS and CDR2 SASEGT. CDR3 amino acids: CASSGLAGADTQYF. The CDR3 DNA follows: TGTGCCAGCAGTGGACTAGCGGGAGCAGATACGCAGTATTTT.

The CDR3 loop reads CASSDNSGANVLTF. Written as DNA, the CDR3 is TGTGCCAGCAGTGACAACTCTGGGGCCAACGTCCTGACTTTC. The chain couples TRBV6-4 to TRBJ2-6, with D unclear. The V end lost 2 bases, the J end lost 0 bases, and 2 bases lay between the germline ends. The CDR3 covers 14 residues. The germline V gene has CDR1 MRHNA and CDR2 SNTAGT.

The chain uses TRBV7-8 and TRBJ2-1; D possibly corresponds to TRBD2 (6 bases). The germline V gene encodes CDR1 SGHVS and CDR2 FQNEAQ. V was trimmed by 3 bases and J by 1 base, leaving 19 bases between them. The CDR3 totals 18 residues. CDR3: CASSFSASVDTSYNEQFF. The CDR3 region has the DNA TGTGCCAGCAGCTTTTCAGCTAGCGTGGATACGTCCTACAATGAGCAGTTCTTC. The full variable domain, with the rest looked up from reference TRBV7-8 and TRBJ2-1, is GAGVSQSPRYKVAKRGQDVALRCDPISGHVSLFWYQQALGQGPEFLTYFQNEAQLDKSGLPSDRFFAERPEGSVSTLKIQRTQQEDSAVYLCASSFSASVDTSYNEQFFGPGTRLTVL.

CDR3 residues: CSVGTALNTGELFF. DNA for the CDR3: TGCAGCGTGGGGACAGCCTTGAACACCGGGGAGCTGTTTTTT. The V call is TRBV29-1, the J call TRBJ2-2, with 7 bases fitting TRBD1. This CDR3 is built from 14 residues. Unmatched junction bases numbered 5, after V lost 6 bases and J lost 1 base. The germline CDR1 and CDR2 sequences are SQVTM and ANQGSEA.